This TCR beta chain is from a study of vaccination effects on CD4 cells after COVID-19 (dated by TCRdb to between 2021 and 2022). Broadly, across the study: Each participant got two doses of an mRNA SARS-CoV-2 vaccine, either BNT162b2 or mRNA-1273. SARS-CoV-2 spike-specific CD4+ TCR repertoires from before and after mRNA vaccination were compared in COVID-19 convalescent patients and in infection-naive vaccine recipients. The Oncomine TCR Beta short-read assay on an Illumina iSeq 100 was used to sequence cultures from other donors in the study. Altogether, over 9 COVID-19 convalescent patients and 4 SARS-CoV-2-naive healthy vaccine recipients made up the full study.

Receptors were amplified or captured by the immunoSEQ multiplex PCR assay. DNA from the cultured and isolated CD4+ T cells underwent TCR beta CDR3 sequencing. The authors processed their data as follows. The analysis removed non-productive TCR sequences, trimmed reads to the CDR3 region, and retained only CDR3s that were 7 or more amino acids long. Antigen-specific clonotypes were identified with the MANAFEST web app by comparing expansion in peptide wells against reference cultures. To be called positive, a clone needed expansion at FDR<0.05 compared with the reference and with all other wells, an odds ratio greater than 5, and a frequency greater than 0.1% in two replicate wells. A clonotype was defined as cross-reactive if the clonotype was significantly expanded both in SARS-CoV-2 spike wells and in at least one common cold coronavirus spike condition. CDR3 similarity was assessed by Levenshtein distance with the stringdist R package, and unrooted trees were built with ape in R 3.6.1. TCRdb limited this immuneACCESS table to in-frame rearrangements with V and J called. A share of clones is missing; checked studies link under half to unresolved V genes, and the rest is unexplained. The V and J calls and clone size were taken over from that table, and D and trimming were inferred from the DNA. For this sample the table gives approximately 74,000 clones, of which around 79% were detected only once. Roughly 2.9% of the sample rests with the top ten.

This clone has just a few counts. Its recognized antigen is unknown. No base quality information exists; no much larger clone differs at one position. To identify antigen-specific CD4+ T cell clonotypes by their expansion, the ViraFEST assay first stimulated PBMC with viral peptide pools and then applied TCR sequencing. After about 9 days of culture, CD4+ T cells were isolated with the EasySep CD4+ T cell isolation kit. Negative nucleocapsid antibody results before and after vaccination confirmed that the healthy vaccine recipients had no prior SARS-CoV-2 infection. Each well held around 1.9 million PBMC cultured in IMDM containing roughly 5% human AB serum, around 10 IU/ml IL-2 and gentamicin, along with around 9.4 ug/ml peptides. Half of the culture medium was replaced with fresh IL-2-containing medium on days 3 and 7. Unless otherwise noted, each peptide stimulation condition was cultured in triplicate wells. PBMC were separated from whole blood using Ficoll-Paque Plus gradient centrifugation and were then either cryopreserved at -140C or used fresh. The overlapping peptide pools covered the spike proteins of SARS-CoV-2 as well as those of the common cold coronaviruses HCoV-NL63, HCoV-OC43 and HCoV-229E. The QIAamp micro DNA kit was used to extract genomic DNA from the cultured CD4+ T cells.

In the germline V gene, CDR1 corresponds to SGHRS and CDR2 to YFSETQ. V and J are truncated by 1 base and 5 bases respectively, leaving an intervening sequence of 16 bases. From cysteine to phenylalanine, the CDR3 is 16 amino acids long. Here the CDR3 DNA is all that survives: 48 bases in frame from base 1. Study-level results and caveats: Among healthy vaccine recipients, nearly all vaccine-induced clones were SARS-CoV-2 mono-reactive, and only 1 of 255 was cross-reactive with common cold coronaviruses. Limitations of the study were the small number of convalescent patients and the absence of early post-infection timepoints. Both infection-induced and vaccine-induced clones contracted markedly at late post-vaccination timepoints, which is consistent with waning T cell responses.

The sample consisted of CD4+ T cells from PBMCs cultured with HCoV-NL63 spike peptides, taken before COVID-19 vaccination. This specimen's cell subset or site label, per the study, means: HCoV-NL63 spike overlapping peptide pool stimulation. The receptor's source is a human donor who received a COVID-19 vaccine. The chain is encoded by TRBV5-1 joined to TRBJ2-1, with no confident D gene call. The DNA is TGCGCCAGCAGCTTGCTTGGACGGAACCTTGACAATGAGCAGTTCTTC. This gives the protein CASSLLGRNLDNEQFF.